Presented here are 17 T cell receptor beta chains from one specimen sequenced in a study of control samples from healthy donors and cancer patients. The data were produced by immunoSEQ multiplex PCR, yet TCRdb's version contains in-frame clones alone and is incomplete. The sample has 150,000 to 180,000 clones, about 94% seen once; the top ten hold 5.5% to 6%. Material: blood. The source of these receptors is a man in his forties or fifties in good health.

For the CDR3, the DNA is TGTGCCAGCAGTGAAGTCGGGATGGAAAAACTGTTTTTT. As protein: CASSEVGMEKLFF. The V call is TRBV6-1, the J call TRBJ1-4; D unclear. There are 13 residues in the CDR3. Trimming took 1 base from V and 8 from J, leaving 8 bases between them. Germline values: CDR1 MNHNS, CDR2 SASEGT.

This chain joins TRBV6-5 and TRBJ1-1, with no clear D. CDR1 is MNHEY, CDR2 SVGAGI, per germline. V gave up 6 bases and J gave up 4 bases, with 15 bases separating them. This CDR3 is built from 14 residues. CDR3 in DNA: TGTGCCAGCAGCCCCCGACACGGCCTCACTGAAGCTTTCTTT. As protein: CASSPRHGLTEAFF.

The CDR3 loop is CASSFVPYNEQFF. The CDR3 bases are TGTGCCAGCAGCTTTGTACCCTACAATGAGCAGTTCTTC. This sequence joins TRBV5-4 and TRBJ2-1; D gene uncertain. Trimming stripped 2 bases from V and 2 bases from J, with 5 bases between. CDR1 and CDR2 from the germline V gene are SGHNT and YYREEE (reference sequence). This CDR3 has 13 residues.

The chain joins TRBV7-6 to TRBJ1-3; D is unresolved. The V gene's germline CDR1 is SGHVS and CDR2 FNYEAQ. Trimming cost V 0 bases and J 10 bases, with 16 bases left between them. This CDR3 has 15 amino acids. The CDR3, as DNA: TGTGCCAGCAGCTTAGCGTCGAATCCCGAAAGGACCATATATTTT. Protein: CASSLASNPERTIYF.

The gene calls are TRBV27 and TRBJ2-5; D is unresolved. Trimming shortened V by 2 bases and J by 9 bases, and 13 bases separated the two germline ends. Germline CDR1 is MNHEY and CDR2 is SMNVEV (reference sequence). CDR3 size: 13 residues. The CDR3 sequence: CASSLTPIGAQYF. DNA of the CDR3: TGTGCCAGCAGTTTAACGCCAATTGGGGCCCAGTACTTC.

This chain joins TRBV6-5 and TRBJ2-1, with D tentatively TRBD1 (5 bases). The germline V gene encodes CDR1 MNHEY and CDR2 SVGAGI. CDR3 length equals 13 residues. V shed 8 bases and J shed 7 bases, with 15 bases lying between them. CDR3 in DNA: TGTGCCAGCTACAGGATTACAAGGAATGAGCAGTTCTTC. It translates to CASYRITRNEQFF.

V and J are TRBV6-6 and TRBJ2-1; D is perhaps TRBD1 (5 bases). Germline V lookup: CDR1 MNHNY, CDR2 SVGAGI (reference sequence). The germline V and J ends were trimmed by 2 bases and 13 bases, with 9 bases remaining between them. The CDR3 contains 11 residues. CDR3: CASSYGAQQFF. The CDR3 region has the DNA TGTGCCAGCAGTTACGGGGCACAACAGTTCTTC.

This chain uses TRBV21-1 with TRBJ1-1. TRBV21-1 is a recognized pseudogene. CDR3 size: 14 residues. DNA for the CDR3: TGTGCCAGCAGCGAAGGGGGGGAGTTAACTGAAGCTTTCTTT. Residues: CASSEGGELTEAFF.

V is TRBV11-2 and J is TRBJ2-1; TRBD2 aligns across 11 bases. Germline loops: CDR1 SGHAT, CDR2 FQNNGV. J gave up 7 bases and V 4 bases, and 6 bases lay outside the gene matches. The CDR3 runs to 15 residues. The CDR3 spells CASSSGLAERNEQFF. DNA for the CDR3: TGTGCCAGCAGCTCGGGACTAGCGGAGAGGAATGAGCAGTTCTTC.

V usage is TRBV5-1 and J usage is TRBJ1-5; D is unclear. This CDR3 is 15 amino acids long. Germline CDR1 reads SGHRS; CDR2 reads YFSETQ. V gave up 0 bases and J gave up 0 bases, with 7 bases separating them. CDR3 DNA sequence: TGCGCCAGCAGCTTGGGTCCGTCTAGCAATCAGCCCCAGCATTTT. Protein sequence: CASSLGPSSNQPQHF.

In its sample, this clone was seen once. The J gene is TRBJ2-2, the V gene TRBV18; D unclear. The CDR3 is 17 amino acids. In germline, CDR1 is KGHSH, CDR2 LQKENI. The ends were cut back, 4 bases at V and 0 bases at J, with 15 bases in the middle. CDR3: CASSLQAGPTNTGELFF. As DNA, the CDR3 is TGTGCCAGCTCACTCCAAGCCGGGCCCACGAACACCGGGGAGCTGTTTTTT.

The chain combines TRBV28 with TRBJ1-2; D gene uncertain. The CDR3 covers 12 residues. Germline V lookup: CDR1 MDHEN, CDR2 SYDVKM. Deletions cut 5 bases from V and 8 bases from J, with 12 bases between. The DNA of the CDR3 is TGTGCCAGCAGTAGTACAGTCGAGGGCTACACCTTC. It encodes CASSSTVEGYTF.

This clone has only one observation. The genes are TRBV3-1 (or the pseudogene TRBV3-2) and TRBJ2-2; 10 bases align to TRBD2. This CDR3 has 16 residues. Unmatched junction bases numbered 4, after V lost 4 bases and J lost 2 bases. Per germline, CDR1 LGHDT and CDR2 YNNKEL (reference sequence). In DNA, the CDR3 is TGTGCCAGCAGCCGAGCGGGGGGGCCCAACACCGGGGAGCTGTTTTTT. As protein: CASSRAGGPNTGELFF.

The V gene is TRBV7-2, the J gene TRBJ1-6; a weak D match, TRBD1 (6 bases). The germline V and J ends were trimmed by 3 bases and 6 bases, with 9 bases remaining between them. The CDR3 is made up of 14 amino acids. Germline CDR1 is SGHTA and CDR2 is FQGNSA. The DNA of the CDR3 is TGTGCCAGCAGCTTGGACAGTTCTAATTCACCCCTCCACTTT. Translated, it gives CASSLDSSNSPLHF.

The chain carries TRBV5-5 and TRBJ2-1; TRBD2 agrees at 13 bases. Germline trimming cut 0 bases from V and 4 bases from J; bases unmatched to any gene: 10. CDR3 length: 19 amino acids. Germline-derived CDR1 and CDR2 are SGHKS and YYEKEE (reference sequence). The CDR3 loop reads CASSLGHRTSGGPYNEQFF. CDR3 in DNA: TGTGCCAGCAGCTTGGGGCATAGGACTAGCGGGGGACCTTACAATGAGCAGTTCTTC.

The chain uses TRBV12-3 or TRBV12-4 and TRBJ1-1; D is undetermined. V was trimmed by 7 bases and J by 3 bases, leaving 3 bases between them. The CDR3 consists of 10 residues. Here the CDR3 reads CASIYTEAFF. CDR3 in DNA: TGTGCCAGCATTTACACTGAAGCTTTCTTT.

CDR3 sequence: CASSQDRLKGIMNTEAFF. Here the CDR3 DNA reads TGTGCCAGCAGCCAAGATAGGTTGAAGGGGATCATGAACACTGAAGCTTTCTTT. The chain employs TRBV3-1 (or the pseudogene TRBV3-2) and TRBJ1-1, with D possibly being TRBD1 (5 bases). Germline V gives CDR1 LGHDT, CDR2 YNNKEL (reference sequence). The CDR3 is made up of 18 amino acids. Trimming left V 0 bases short and J 0 bases short, with 17 bases between.